The clone carrying this TCR beta chain was picked up a small number of times. This sample stems from a study of identical twins. TCRdb recomputed calls from the 5' RACE reads with MiXCR, one row per CDR3 protein. The sample has some 1,700,000 distinct CDR3 sequences; less than 35% are singletons. The J segment lost 3 bases and the V segment lost 8 bases, leaving 7 bases of the junction unmatched. Per the germline V gene, CDR1 is MNHEY and CDR2 is SVGAGI. CDR3 length: 14 residues. The gene calls are TRBV6-5 and TRBJ2-7; TRBD2 matches 10 bases. The sequence was collected from a newborn girl in good health. The sample comprised cord blood. The CDR3 region is CASGSGGDLYEQYF. The CDR3 DNA reads as TGTGCCAGCGGGAGCGGGGGGGACCTCTACGAGCAGTACTTC.